This T cell receptor (beta chain) was recovered during a study of PD-L1 blockade in urothelial cancer. Study outcomes and limitations: Tumor-associated TCR clones expanded more in blood at 3 weeks in patients with durable benefit.

As for this clone: Its antigen is undetermined.

Some clones are missing from TCRdb's copy, which holds only in-frame ones; the method was immunoSEQ multiplex PCR. The sample has roughly 120,000 clones, 91% seen once; the top ten hold 3% to 4%. Germline V CDR1 and CDR2: SSHAT, FNYEAQ (reference sequence). The V end lost 5 bases, the J end lost 4 bases, and 11 bases lay between the germline ends. The CDR3 is 14 residues long. Documented time point: peripheral blood 6 weeks after treatment start. The source is a man in his sixties with urothelial cancer. Sequenced here: PBMCs, sampled around atezolizumab (anti-PD-L1) treatment. The rearrangement links TRBV7-7 to TRBJ1-4, with D maybe TRBD1 (6 bases). Here the CDR3 reads CASSPTGVNEKLFF. CDR3 coding DNA: TGTGCCAGCAGCCCGACAGGCGTTAATGAAAAACTGTTTTTT.